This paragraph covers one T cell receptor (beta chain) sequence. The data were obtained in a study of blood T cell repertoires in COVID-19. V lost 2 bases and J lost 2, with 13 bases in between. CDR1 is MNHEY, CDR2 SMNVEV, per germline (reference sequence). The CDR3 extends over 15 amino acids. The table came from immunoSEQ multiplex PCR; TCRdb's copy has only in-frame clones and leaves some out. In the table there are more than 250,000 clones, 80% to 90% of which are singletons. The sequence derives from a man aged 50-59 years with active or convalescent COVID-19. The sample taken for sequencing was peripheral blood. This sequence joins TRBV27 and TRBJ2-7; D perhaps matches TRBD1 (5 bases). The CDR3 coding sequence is TGTGCCAGCAGTTTACTCTCCAGGGCTACCTACGAGCAGTACTTC. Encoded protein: CASSLLSRATYEQYF.